This TCR beta chain was found in a study of regulatory T cells in long-lasting Graves disease. Study-level results: Persistent Graves' patients showed a TCR diversity that was lower than that of newly diagnosed ones. Favored usage of TRBV28, TRBJ1-2 and TRBJ2-5 was recorded in persistent disease. The study examined only peripheral blood, not thyroid tissue.

The time point denotes: persistent/refractory GD, antithyroid drugs over 5 years with positive TRAb. PBMC-extracted RNA yielded the TCR library. Germline-derived CDR1 and CDR2 are MDHEN and SYDVKM. Unmatched junction bases numbered 4, after V lost 5 bases and J lost 4 bases. This CDR3 has 15 residues. Arm-PCR with iRepertoire HTBI primers amplified the CDR3 regions for these TCR beta libraries. Via MiXCR, TCRdb re-called the multiplex PCR reads, giving one row per CDR3 protein. The sample comprises some 280,000 distinct CDR3 sequences, more than 20% of which are singletons, and approximately 53% rests with the top ten. Ten or more counts support this clonotype. Its matching antigen is unknown.

This sequence originates from a female donor with Graves disease. The material sequenced was peripheral blood mononuclear cells (PBMCs), taken when the disease was refractory, from a patient treated with antithyroid drugs. The chain carries TRBV28 and TRBJ2-5; 13 bases are a match to TRBD2. The CDR3 bases are TGTGCCAGCAGTCCAGGGACTAGCGGGACAGAGACCCAGTACTTC. This sequence encodes CASSPGTSGTETQYF.